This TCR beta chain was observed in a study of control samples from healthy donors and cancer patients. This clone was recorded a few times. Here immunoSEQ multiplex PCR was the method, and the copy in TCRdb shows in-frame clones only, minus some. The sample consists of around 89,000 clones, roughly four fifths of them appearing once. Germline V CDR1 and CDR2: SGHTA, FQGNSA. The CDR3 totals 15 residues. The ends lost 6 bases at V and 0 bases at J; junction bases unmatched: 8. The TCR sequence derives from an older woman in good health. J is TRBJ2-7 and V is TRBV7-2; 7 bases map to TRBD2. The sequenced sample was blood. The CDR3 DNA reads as TGTGCCAGCAGAAAAACCGGGGGGAGCTCCTACGAGCAGTACTTC. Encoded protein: CASRKTGGSSYEQYF.